This T cell receptor beta chain derives from a study of blood T cell repertoires in COVID-19. The CDR3 length is 12 residues. Germline-derived CDR1 and CDR2 are GTSNPN and SVGIG (reference sequence). TCRdb's table, derived via immunoSEQ multiplex PCR, lists solely in-frame clones and lacks some. Of around 130,000 clones in the sample, about 88% were seen once. The source is a man aged 40-55 years with acute COVID-19. Material for sequencing was PBMCs or T cells enriched from blood (not recorded which). The V call is TRBV30, the J call TRBJ1-3, with 7 bases lining up with TRBD1. The DNA of the CDR3 is TGTGTAATAACAGGGGTGGGAAACACCATATATTTT. This encodes CVITGVGNTIYF. The whole variable domain, filled in from reference TRBV30 and TRBJ1-3, reads SQTIHQWPATLVQPVGSPLSLECTVEGTSNPNLYWYRQAAGRGLQLLFYSVGIGQISSEVPQNLSASRPQDRQFILSSKKLLLSDSGFYLCVITGVGNTIYFGEGSWLTVV.